Each of the 28 T cell receptor beta chains below was sequenced from the same sample in a study of blood T cell repertoires in COVID-19. The data were produced by immunoSEQ multiplex PCR, yet TCRdb's version contains in-frame clones alone and is incomplete. The profile shows roughly 8,300 clones, roughly nine tenths of them singletons. Material: peripheral blood. The receptor set was obtained from a man aged 60 to 75 with acute or convalescent COVID-19.

This chain uses TRBV7-8 with TRBJ2-7, with D tentatively TRBD1 (6 bases). The CDR3 runs to 16 residues. Germline CDR1 is SGHVS and CDR2 is FQNEAQ. The germline V and J ends were trimmed by 5 bases and 1 base, with 18 bases remaining between them. The CDR3 bases are TGTGCCAGCAGCCCTCAGACAGGTTTCTCTTCCTACGAGCAGTACTTC. Translation: CASSPQTGFSSYEQYF.

The V gene is TRBV29-1, the J gene TRBJ1-2; TRBD1 agrees at 7 bases. This CDR3 contains 11 residues. The V and J ends lost 7 bases and 7 bases, in that order; junction bases with no gene match: 6. Germline CDR1 SQVTM, CDR2 ANQGSEA. CDR3 coding DNA: TGCAGCGACGCACAGGGGTTTGGCTACACCTTC. This sequence encodes CSDAQGFGYTF.

V and J are TRBV18 and TRBJ2-7, with TRBD1 matching over 10 bases. V shed 2 bases and J 3 bases; nucleotides not matched to a gene: 1. Germline loops: CDR1 KGHSH, CDR2 LQKENI. This CDR3 is 14 amino acids long. CDR3 DNA: TGTGCCAGCTCACCAGGACAGGGGGTCTACGAGCAGTACTTC. It codes for CASSPGQGVYEQYF.

The chain employs TRBV5-1 and TRBJ2-5; 10 bases match TRBD2. Germline V gene data show CDR1 as SGHRS and CDR2 as YFSETQ. CDR3 length: 16 amino acids. V lost 0 bases to trimming and J lost 2 bases; unmatched junction nucleotides: 4. The CDR3: CASSLGASGGQETQYF. For the CDR3, the DNA is TGCGCCAGCAGCTTGGGGGCTAGCGGGGGTCAAGAGACCCAGTACTTC. The full variable domain, its missing parts supplied by reference TRBV5-1 and TRBJ2-5, is KAGVTQTPRYLIKTRGQQVTLSCSPISGHRSVSWYQQTPGQGLQFLFEYFSETQRNKGNFPGRFSGRQFSNSRSEMNVSTLELGDSALYLCASSLGASGGQETQYFGPGTRLLVL.

The chain recombines TRBV27 with TRBJ2-3; a weak D match, TRBD1 (6 bases). The CDR3 loop spans 14 amino acids. Germline CDR1 and CDR2: MNHEY and SMNVEV (reference sequence). Trimming pared 5 bases from V and 1 base from J, leaving 10 bases between. CDR3 sequence reads: CASSHRARTDTQYF. DNA for the CDR3: TGTGCCAGCAGTCACAGGGCTCGCACAGATACGCAGTATTTT.

The genes are TRBV7-6 and TRBJ2-6; D is ambiguous. This CDR3 contains 15 residues. From germline, CDR1 is SGHVS and CDR2 FNYEAQ. V shed 5 bases and J shed 0 bases, with 8 bases lying between them. The CDR3 DNA reads TGTGCCAGCAGCCCCAGAGGCTCTGGGGCCAACGTCCTGACTTTC. Translation gives CASSPRGSGANVLTF.

Only one count was recorded for this clone. V usage is TRBV5-1 and J usage is TRBJ1-1; a weak D match, TRBD1 (5 bases). Germline V gene sequence: CDR1 SGHRS, CDR2 YFSETQ. V was cut by 1 base and J by 6 bases, with 19 bases left in between. This CDR3 has 16 residues. The CDR3 DNA is TGCGCCAGCAGCTTGACCGACAGTCGCGCGGCGGCTGAAGCTTTCTTT. It translates to CASSLTDSRAAAEAFF.

This clone was seen more than once but under ten times. J is TRBJ1-3 and V is TRBV7-2; 7 bases are a match to TRBD1. The CDR3 length is 16 residues. Germline values: CDR1 SGHTA, CDR2 FQGNSA. V gave up 5 bases and J gave up 4 bases; unmatched junction bases: 11. In nucleotides, the CDR3 is TGTGCCAGCAGCCCTACCCCTACGACAGGGGGAAACACCATATATTTT. Translation gives CASSPTPTTGGNTIYF.

The rearrangement joins TRBV27 to TRBJ2-7; D gene ambiguous. V lost 10 bases and J lost 3, with 13 bases in between. Germline CDR1 and CDR2: MNHEY and SMNVEV (reference sequence). The CDR3 totals 12 residues. The CDR3 is CATLATNYEQYF. The CDR3, as DNA: TGTGCCACCCTTGCAACTAACTACGAGCAGTACTTC.

This chain uses TRBV27 with TRBJ2-2; the match to TRBD2 covers 9 bases. The CDR3 is made up of 16 amino acids. From germline, CDR1 is MNHEY and CDR2 SMNVEV (reference sequence). Germline trimming cut 5 bases from V and 1 base from J; bases unmatched to any gene: 5. CDR3 DNA: TGTGCCAGCAGTAGGCGAGCGGGGGGGAACACCGGGGAGCTGTTTTTT. Translated, it gives CASSRRAGGNTGELFF.

This chain uses TRBV9 with TRBJ2-3; no firm D call. The germline V and J ends were trimmed by 3 bases and 3 bases, with 11 bases remaining between them. The germline gives CDR1 SGDLS, CDR2 YYNGEE. This CDR3 contains 14 residues. This CDR3 reads CASSGYYPTDTQYF. The CDR3 region has the DNA TGTGCCAGCAGCGGATACTACCCAACAGATACGCAGTATTTT.

The rearrangement joins TRBV7-2 to TRBJ1-6, with D hard to call. Germline V gene sequence: CDR1 SGHTA, CDR2 FQGNSA. V was clipped by 1 base and J by 9 bases, with 13 bases between them. The CDR3 loop spans 15 amino acids. CDR3 protein: CASSLVIAGSSPLHF. CDR3 coding DNA: TGTGCCAGCAGCTTAGTCATCGCAGGCAGTTCACCCCTCCACTTT. Together with reference TRBV7-2 and TRBJ1-6, the CDR3 gives the full variable domain: GAGVSQSPSNKVTEKGKDVELRCDPISGHTALYWYRQSLGQGLEFLIYFQGNSAPDKSGLPSDRFSAERTGGSVSTLTIQRTQQEDSAVYLCASSLVIAGSSPLHFGNGTRLTVT.

A single count supports this clone. The V gene is TRBV27, the J gene TRBJ2-7, with 7 bases matching TRBD1. In germline, CDR1 is MNHEY, CDR2 SMNVEV (reference sequence). V lost 2 bases, J lost 5 bases, and 9 bases stayed unmatched. The CDR3 has 15 residues. CDR3 protein: CASSLPRQGFDEQYF. The CDR3 nucleotides read TGTGCCAGCAGTTTACCCCGACAGGGTTTCGACGAGCAGTACTTC.

This chain uses TRBV6-5 with TRBJ1-2; D might be TRBD1 (5 bases). V was cut by 7 bases and J by 8 bases, with 14 bases left in between. Germline CDR1 reads MNHEY; CDR2 reads SVGAGI. The CDR3 runs 12 residues. This CDR3 reads CASTIPTAGYTF. CDR3 nucleotides: TGTGCCAGCACCATCCCGACAGCCGGCTACACCTTC.

The chain carries TRBV25-1 and TRBJ1-1, with D maybe TRBD1 (5 bases). The CDR3 spans 12 residues. V was clipped by 3 bases and J by 10 bases, with 12 bases between them. Germline V gives CDR1 MGHDK, CDR2 SYGVNS. The CDR3 spells CASSDRGFGAFF. Written as DNA, the CDR3 is TGTGCCAGCAGTGACCGGGGGTTCGGAGCTTTCTTT.

The J gene is TRBJ1-6, the V gene TRBV5-6; D gene uncertain. Germline CDR1 reads SGHDT; CDR2 reads YYEEEE. V was shortened by 3 bases and J by 7 bases, with 2 bases between the two germline ends. This CDR3 is built from 11 residues. In nucleotides, the CDR3 is TGTGCCAGCAGCTCGAATTCACCCCTCCACTTT. It codes for CASSSNSPLHF.

This sequence joins TRBV7-2 and TRBJ2-3; a weak D match, TRBD2 (5 bases). The length of the CDR3 is 18 residues. The V gene's germline CDR1 is SGHTA and CDR2 FQGNSA. V lost 7 bases and J lost 2, with 25 bases in between. The CDR3 DNA is TGTGCCAGCAACCCCCTTACGGGCAGCGGAGCGTACACAGATACGCAGTATTTT. Translated: CASNPLTGSGAYTDTQYF.

J is TRBJ1-3 and V is TRBV19, with no clear D. The CDR3 is made up of 20 amino acids. Germline-derived CDR1 and CDR2 are LNHDA and SQIVND (reference sequence). V gave up 5 bases and J gave up 2 bases, with 28 bases separating them. The CDR3 DNA reads TGTGCCAGTAGTGGTATCGATGCCTTGAGACACGGGAACCCTGGAAACACCATATATTTT. Protein product: CASSGIDALRHGNPGNTIYF.

CDR3 amino acids: CASSPGTGLFLLDYTF. CDR3 in DNA: TGTGCCAGCAGTCCCGGGACAGGACTCTTCCTACTAGACTACACCTTC. The V and J genes are TRBV4-2 and TRBJ1-2, with 8 bases that match TRBD1. The CDR3 contains 16 residues. CDR1 and CDR2 (germline): LGHNA, YNFKEQ. J lost 10 bases, V lost 6 bases, and 19 bases had no gene match.

The gene calls are TRBV28 and TRBJ1-1; 7 nucleotides match TRBD1. The germline gives CDR1 MDHEN, CDR2 SYDVKM. J gave up 3 bases and V 5 bases, and 9 bases lay outside the gene matches. The CDR3 extends over 15 amino acids. The CDR3 DNA follows: TGTGCCAGCAGTACCCCGACAGGGTGGGACACTGAAGCTTTCTTT. Its translation: CASSTPTGWDTEAFF. The complete variable domain, with remaining parts taken from reference TRBV28 and TRBJ1-1, reads DVKVTQSSRYLVKRTGEKVFLECVQDMDHENMFWYRQDPGLGLRLIYFSYDVKMKEKGDIPEGYSVSREKKERFSLILESASTNQTSMYLCASSTPTGWDTEAFFGQGTRLTVV.

The table lists this clone with a count of one. The rearrangement uses TRBV7-3 and TRBJ1-1; D gene ambiguous. This CDR3 has 13 residues. Trimming removed 6 bases from V and 1 base from J, with 9 bases in between. The germline CDR1 and CDR2 sequences are SGHTA and FQGTGA. CDR3 nucleotides: TGTGCCAGCAGGCGGGGTCGGAACACTGAAGCTTTCTTT. Encoded protein: CASRRGRNTEAFF.

This chain uses TRBV11-2 with TRBJ1-1; tentative D call: TRBD1 (5 bases). CDR3 length: 12 residues. Germline CDR1 SGHAT, CDR2 FQNNGV. V was pared by 5 bases and J by 10 bases, with 14 bases between. The CDR3 DNA reads as TGTGCCAGCAGCCATGGGGGACTGTTAGCTTTCTTT. Protein sequence: CASSHGGLLAFF.

The CDR3 DNA reads as TGTGCCAGCAGTGATGACTGGAGCACAGATACGCAGTATTTT. This codes for CASSDDWSTDTQYF. This chain connects TRBV6-1 to TRBJ2-3, with no clear D. Trimming stripped 3 bases from V and 0 bases from J, with 7 bases between. Per germline, CDR1 MNHNS and CDR2 SASEGT. This CDR3 contains 14 residues.

The gene calls are TRBV5-4 and TRBJ1-2; maybe TRBD1 (6 bases). V lost 4 bases to trimming and J lost 8 bases, with 18 bases between them. CDR3 length equals 14 residues. Germline values: CDR1 SGHNT, CDR2 YYREEE (reference sequence). The CDR3 spells CASSLGTTTGGYTF. The DNA for the CDR3 is TGTGCCAGCAGCCTAGGGACAACTACGGGGGGCTACACCTTC. Filled out from reference TRBV5-4 and TRBJ1-2, the complete variable domain reads ETGVTQSPTHLIKTRGQQVTLRCSSQSGHNTVSWYQQALGQGPQFIFQYYREEENGRGNFPPRFSGLQFPNYSSELNVNALELDDSALYLCASSLGTTTGGYTFGSGTRLTVV.

This rearrangement joins TRBV3-1 (or the pseudogene TRBV3-2) to TRBJ1-5, with D uncertain. The CDR3 consists of 12 residues. V shed 3 bases and J shed 5 bases, with 5 bases lying between them. The germline V gene has CDR1 LGHDT and CDR2 YNNKEL (reference sequence). CDR3 sequence: CASSHLDQPQHF. CDR3 in DNA: TGTGCCAGCAGCCATCTAGATCAGCCCCAGCATTTT.

V and J are TRBV5-6 and TRBJ2-1, with 8 bases fitting TRBD2. V shed 4 bases and J 4 bases; nucleotides not matched to a gene: 7. The CDR3 loop spans 15 amino acids. CDR1 is SGHDT, CDR2 YYEEEE, per germline. CDR3 in amino acids: CASSTGLAYYNEQFF. For the CDR3, the DNA is TGTGCCAGCAGCACCGGACTAGCCTATTACAATGAGCAGTTCTTC.

V is TRBV28 and J is TRBJ1-4, with TRBD1 matching over 8 bases. CDR3 size: 14 residues. CDR1 and CDR2 (germline): MDHEN, SYDVKM. The J segment lost 4 bases and the V segment lost 7 bases, leaving 5 bases of the junction unmatched. The CDR3 reads CASIADRVNEKLFF. CDR3 nucleotide sequence: TGTGCCAGCATCGCGGACAGGGTTAATGAAAAACTGTTTTTT.

The chain has TRBV27 and TRBJ1-6, with 9 positions matching TRBD1. With 6 bases clipped from V and 13 bases from J, the junction kept 7 bases outside the gene matches. The germline gives CDR1 MNHEY, CDR2 SMNVEV (reference sequence). The CDR3 contains 13 residues. The CDR3 loop is CASSAGTGLPLHF. The CDR3 region has the DNA TGTGCCAGCAGCGCCGGGACAGGGCTTCCCCTCCACTTT.